Listed here are 13 T cell receptor beta chains from one sample, sequenced in a study of blood T cell repertoires in COVID-19. Clones were read by immunoSEQ multiplex PCR, and TCRdb kept only the in-frame ones, dropping some. The sample has 110,000 to 150,000 clones; 84% are singletons. The sequencing input was peripheral blood. The source of these receptors is a human donor in a cohort sampled during active COVID-19.

The count of this clone is one. The rearrangement joins TRBV15 to TRBJ2-1, with D possibly being TRBD2 (6 bases). V was shortened by 0 bases and J by 4 bases, with 7 bases between the two germline ends. Germline V gene data show CDR1 as LNHNV and CDR2 as YYDKDF (reference sequence). The CDR3 is made up of 14 amino acids. CDR3 region: CATSRDSGYNEQFF. CDR3 DNA: TGTGCCACCAGCAGAGACAGCGGGTACAATGAGCAGTTCTTC.

The gene calls are TRBV2 and TRBJ1-1; TRBD1 aligns across 9 bases. Germline V CDR1 and CDR2: SNHLY, FYNNEI. J lost 8 bases, V lost 6 bases, and 7 bases had no gene match. CDR3 length: 13 amino acids. CDR3 sequence: CASRGTGFGEAFF. CDR3 nucleotides: TGTGCCAGCAGGGGGACAGGGTTTGGAGAAGCTTTCTTT.

V usage is TRBV9 and J usage is TRBJ1-2; 11 nucleotides line up with TRBD1. Germline CDR1 reads SGDLS; CDR2 reads YYNGEE. CDR3 length equals 16 residues. V lost 0 bases, J lost 5 bases, and 6 bases stayed unmatched. Written as DNA, the CDR3 is TGTGCCAGCAGCGTAGGGACAGGGGGCTTTCCTTATGGCTACACCTTC. Translation: CASSVGTGGFPYGYTF.

The gene calls are TRBV7-9 and TRBJ2-1; tentative D call: TRBD2 (5 bases). Trimming removed 5 bases from V and 0 bases from J, with 11 bases in between. The CDR3 length is 15 residues. Per the germline V gene, CDR1 is SEHNR and CDR2 is FQNEAQ (reference sequence). Here the CDR3 DNA reads TGTGCCAGCAGCCCCGAGCGGAGCTCCTACAATGAGCAGTTCTTC. It is translated as CASSPERSSYNEQFF.

In the case of this clone: This sample also contains other DNA sequences that code for the same CDR3. The chain has TRBV9 and TRBJ1-1; D is unclear. The CDR3 has 14 residues. CDR1 is SGDLS and CDR2 is YYNGEE in the germline V gene. V was cut by 0 bases and J by 1 base, with 7 bases left in between. CDR3 DNA: TGTGCCAGCAGCGTAGTTGCGGGGAACACTGAAGCTTTCTTT. It encodes CASSVVAGNTEAFF.

V and J are TRBV6-5 and TRBJ1-6; 7 bases agree with TRBD1. V trimming: 4 bases; J trimming: 7 bases; junction bases outside the gene matches: 10. From germline, CDR1 is MNHEY and CDR2 SVGAGI. This CDR3 region has 16 residues. CDR3 residues: CASSLIRGGANSPLHF. For the CDR3, the DNA is TGTGCCAGCAGTTTAATCCGAGGGGGCGCGAATTCACCCCTCCACTTT.

The chain uses TRBV15 and TRBJ2-7; 7 bases are shared with TRBD2. J was trimmed by 2 bases and V by 0 bases; bases with no gene match: 1. The length of the CDR3 is 14 residues. Germline loops: CDR1 LNHNV, CDR2 YYDKDF (reference sequence). Here the CDR3 reads CATSRDRGAYEQYV. The CDR3 DNA is TGTGCCACCAGCAGAGATCGGGGGGCCTACGAGCAGTACGTC.

The rearrangement uses TRBV6-5 and TRBJ1-3, with 8 nucleotides matching TRBD1. The V and J ends lost 4 bases and 7 bases, in that order; junction bases with no gene match: 6. The CDR3 covers 14 residues. Germline V CDR1 and CDR2: MNHEY, SVGAGI. Written as DNA, the CDR3 is TGTGCCAGCAGTTTTGACAGGGGTTACAACACCATATATTTT. Translated: CASSFDRGYNTIYF.

The chain uses TRBV19 and TRBJ1-4, with D hard to call. The CDR3 spans 15 residues. Trimming took 5 bases from V and 0 from J, leaving 10 bases between them. Germline CDR1 LNHDA, CDR2 SQIVND (reference sequence). The CDR3 region is CASSLQRATNEKLFF. The CDR3 nucleotides are TGTGCCAGTAGTTTACAGAGGGCAACTAATGAAAAACTGTTTTTT.

This chain links TRBV5-1 with TRBJ1-1; D perhaps matches TRBD1 (5 bases). The V gene lost 2 bases and the J gene lost 5 bases, with 13 bases spanning the gap. The CDR3 contains 14 residues. CDR1 SGHRS and CDR2 YFSETQ come from the germline V gene. In nucleotides, the CDR3 is TGCGCCAGCAGCTTCCAGGGCCGAGGAACTGAAGCTTTCTTT. The encoded protein is CASSFQGRGTEAFF.

The rearrangement links TRBV5-1 to TRBJ1-1; no clear D gene. Trimming left V 6 bases short and J 1 base short, with 10 bases between. The CDR3 is made up of 13 amino acids. CDR1 is SGHRS, CDR2 YFSETQ, per germline. The CDR3 sequence: CASTHASNTEAFF. The CDR3 bases are TGCGCCAGCACCCACGCGTCGAACACTGAAGCTTTCTTT.

A few counts support this clone. The chain carries TRBV5-1 and TRBJ1-1; TRBD1 aligns across 11 bases. Germline CDR1 SGHRS, CDR2 YFSETQ. V dropped 4 bases and J dropped 6; count of bases not matched to a gene: 8. The CDR3 has 15 residues. The CDR3 here is CASSIGDRGRSEAFF. CDR3 in DNA: TGCGCCAGCAGCATCGGGGACAGGGGGAGGTCTGAAGCTTTCTTT.

J is TRBJ1-2 and V is TRBV2; a weak D match, TRBD1 (6 bases). The CDR3 length is 17 residues. Germline V CDR1 and CDR2: SNHLY, FYNNEI. Trimming cost V 6 bases and J 0 bases, with 20 bases left between them. The CDR3 spells CASRNEVGQRANYGYTF. CDR3 nucleotides: TGTGCCAGCAGGAATGAAGTCGGACAGCGAGCTAACTATGGCTACACCTTC.